A single sample gave rise to the 26 T cell receptor beta chains below, sequenced in a study of OX40 agonist ivuxolimab in advanced cancers. Data came from immunoSEQ multiplex PCR; TCRdb stores just in-frame clones and leaves some out. The repertoire consists of tens of thousands of clones, with about 91% occurring once and the leading ten covering 0.45% to 0.6%. This material consisted of CD4+ or CD8+ T cells sorted from blood, taken in a trial of the OX40 agonist ivuxolimab. All receptors come from an adult with an advanced solid tumor such as melanoma, head and neck, liver or kidney cancer.

This rearrangement joins TRBV5-1 to TRBJ2-7; D gene uncertain. The V gene's germline CDR1 is SGHRS and CDR2 YFSETQ. The CDR3 contains 13 residues. V was trimmed by 0 bases and J by 6 bases, leaving 10 bases between them. The CDR3 bases are TGCGCCAGCAGCTTGGCCCCAGAGGTCGAGCAGTACTTC. It is translated as CASSLAPEVEQYF.

The chain uses TRBV5-4 and TRBJ1-1; 7 nucleotides align to TRBD1. Germline V gene data show CDR1 as SGHNT and CDR2 as YYREEE (reference sequence). This CDR3 comprises 15 residues. J gave up 0 bases and V 4 bases, and 6 bases lay outside the gene matches. The CDR3 loop is CASSPGQNMNTEAFF. CDR3 nucleotide sequence: TGTGCCAGCAGCCCGGGACAGAACATGAACACTGAAGCTTTCTTT. Complete variable domain (other parts from reference TRBV5-4 and TRBJ1-1): ETGVTQSPTHLIKTRGQQVTLRCSSQSGHNTVSWYQQALGQGPQFIFQYYREEENGRGNFPPRFSGLQFPNYSSELNVNALELDDSALYLCASSPGQNMNTEAFFGQGTRLTVV.

V gene TRBV28 combines with J gene TRBJ2-5; 7 bases align to TRBD1. V lost 3 bases and J lost 7; bases outside the gene matches: 8. The CDR3 contains 14 residues. Germline V gene sequence: CDR1 MDHEN, CDR2 SYDVKM. DNA for the CDR3: TGTGCCAGCAGTTTCGCCGACAGGGACGGGACCCAGTACTTC. The encoded protein is CASSFADRDGTQYF.

The chain combines TRBV19 with TRBJ1-4; 7 bases align to TRBD1. The CDR3 totals 15 residues. Trimming removed 5 bases from V and 3 bases from J; junction bases left unmatched: 6. The germline gives CDR1 LNHDA, CDR2 SQIVND (reference sequence). CDR3 amino acids: CASSLGTASNEKLFF. The DNA for the CDR3 is TGTGCCAGTAGTTTAGGGACAGCGTCTAATGAAAAACTGTTTTTT.

The chain employs TRBV4-2 and TRBJ1-2; 10 nucleotides align to TRBD1. Germline CDR1 is LGHNA and CDR2 is YNFKEQ. The J segment lost 4 bases and the V segment lost 4 bases, leaving 6 bases of the junction unmatched. The CDR3 covers 15 residues. In DNA form, the CDR3 reads TGTGCCAGCAGCCCAGACAGGGGGCTGGGCTATGGCTACACCTTC. As protein: CASSPDRGLGYGYTF.

This clone was detected only once. This rearrangement joins TRBV29-1 to TRBJ2-2; 8 bases map to TRBD1. Germline lookup yields CDR1 SQVTM and CDR2 ANQGSEA. The CDR3 spans 18 residues. Trimming cost V 1 base and J 4 bases; bases outside gene matches: 14. As DNA, the CDR3 is TGCAGCGTTGAAGCGAGGGGGACAGGAGTTTGGGGCACCGGGGAGCTGTTTTTT. It is translated as CSVEARGTGVWGTGELFF.

This clone was seen only once. The V call is TRBV6-5, the J call TRBJ1-1; maybe TRBD1 (6 bases). This CDR3 has 14 residues. Germline V CDR1 and CDR2: MNHEY, SVGAGI. V gave up 3 bases and J gave up 0 bases, with 8 bases separating them. CDR3 sequence: CASSYGGLNTEAFF. DNA of the CDR3: TGTGCCAGCAGTTATGGGGGGCTGAACACTGAAGCTTTCTTT.

The chain combines TRBV18 with TRBJ1-5; the D gene is possibly TRBD1 (6 bases). Germline V CDR1 and CDR2: KGHSH, LQKENI. V lost 0 bases, J lost 7 bases, and 13 bases lay in between. The CDR3 is 15 residues long. Written as DNA, the CDR3 is TGTGCCAGCTCACCACCGGGGGGCTCAGGGCAGCCCCAGCATTTT. Encoded protein: CASSPPGGSGQPQHF.

This clone was picked up one time. The chain employs TRBV28 and TRBJ1-1; no firm D call. V gave up 6 bases and J gave up 1 base, with 12 bases separating them. This CDR3 contains 14 residues. In germline, CDR1 is MDHEN, CDR2 SYDVKM. CDR3 in amino acids: CASSPGDENTEAFF. The DNA of the CDR3 is TGTGCCAGCAGCCCTGGTGACGAGAACACTGAAGCTTTCTTT.

The rearrangement joins TRBV5-4 to TRBJ2-7, with 7 bases fitting TRBD1. Germline V gene lookup returns CDR1 SGHNT and CDR2 YYREEE (reference sequence). The V and J ends lost 1 base and 6 bases, in that order; junction bases with no gene match: 7. The CDR3 loop spans 14 amino acids. The CDR3 DNA reads TGTGCCAGCAGCTTGAGGACAGGAACCCTCGAGCAGTACTTC. It translates to CASSLRTGTLEQYF. The complete variable domain, with remaining parts taken from reference TRBV5-4 and TRBJ2-7, reads ETGVTQSPTHLIKTRGQQVTLRCSSQSGHNTVSWYQQALGQGPQFIFQYYREEENGRGNFPPRFSGLQFPNYSSELNVNALELDDSALYLCASSLRTGTLEQYFGPGTRLTVT.

The rearrangement uses TRBV6-5 and TRBJ1-1; D is possibly TRBD1 (6 bases). This CDR3 spans 14 amino acids. Germline CDR1 MNHEY, CDR2 SVGAGI. Trimming left V 2 bases short and J 9 bases short, with 16 bases between. CDR3 coding DNA: TGTGCCAGCAGTTACCTCTCAGGCGGGGGGCAAGCTTTCTTT. It yields the protein CASSYLSGGGQAFF.

V and J are TRBV4-1 and TRBJ2-2; D assignment may be TRBD1 or TRBD2 (5 bases each). Trimming shortened V by 3 bases and J by 7 bases, and 9 bases separated the two germline ends. The germline V gene encodes CDR1 MGHRA and CDR2 YSYEKL. This CDR3 comprises 13 residues. As DNA, the CDR3 is TGCGCCAGCAGCCACAGGGAGAGCGGGGAGCTGTTTTTT. Translating it yields CASSHRESGELFF.

V usage is TRBV5-4 and J usage is TRBJ2-3, with TRBD2 matching 7 bases. After removal of 0 bases from V and 2 bases from J, the junction contained 6 bases not matched to a gene. Germline assignment: CDR1 SGHNT and CDR2 YYREEE (reference sequence). CDR3 length equals 16 residues. CDR3 DNA sequence: TGTGCCAGCAGCTTGGCCGGGGGGAGAACCACAGATACGCAGTATTTT. The encoded protein is CASSLAGGRTTDTQYF.

The chain carries TRBV7-6 and TRBJ1-1, with D unresolved. The CDR3 is 16 residues long. The V end was cut by 0 bases, the J end by 7 bases, with 18 bases between. Per the germline V gene, CDR1 is SGHVS and CDR2 is FNYEAQ. The CDR3 spells CASSLARAIGTNEAFF. In DNA form, the CDR3 reads TGTGCCAGCAGCTTAGCAAGGGCAATCGGAACAAATGAAGCTTTCTTT.

The gene calls are TRBV5-4 and TRBJ2-1, with a weak D call TRBD1 (5 bases). Germline CDR1 reads SGHNT; CDR2 reads YYREEE (reference sequence). CDR3 length: 14 residues. The ends were cut back, 0 bases at V and 8 bases at J, with 12 bases in the middle. Here the CDR3 DNA reads TGTGCCAGCAGCTTGGATCGCCAGGGCTATGAGCAGTTCTTC. Translating it yields CASSLDRQGYEQFF.

The rearrangement joins TRBV10-3 to TRBJ1-4; D gene uncertain. CDR1 ENHRY and CDR2 SYGVKD come from the germline V gene. V was clipped by 3 bases and J by 7 bases, with 12 bases between them. There are 14 residues in the CDR3. CDR3 in amino acids: CAISDQAGSEKLFF. CDR3 nucleotide sequence: TGTGCCATCAGTGATCAGGCCGGGAGTGAAAAACTGTTTTTT.

As for this clone: The identical CDR3 is also encoded by other nucleotide sequences in the sample. The chain is built from TRBV18 and TRBJ1-2; D ambiguous. Germline loops: CDR1 KGHSH, CDR2 LQKENI. V was trimmed by 3 bases and J by 3 bases, leaving 8 bases between them. This CDR3 comprises 13 residues. CDR3 DNA sequence: TGTGCCAGCTCACCCGGCCAAGACTATGGCTACACCTTC. Amino acid sequence: CASSPGQDYGYTF.

This clone appeared once. V is TRBV29-1 and J is TRBJ1-1, with a tentative D call TRBD1 (5 bases). The germline V gene encodes CDR1 SQVTM and CDR2 ANQGSEA. This CDR3 is built from 12 residues. V was trimmed by 7 bases and J by 6 bases, leaving 15 bases between them. The CDR3 bases are TGCAGCGGGACCAGGGAGATTGCTGAAGCTTTCTTT. Translation: CSGTREIAEAFF.

The rearrangement joins TRBV9 to TRBJ2-7; D might be TRBD2 (7 bases). This CDR3 is 14 amino acids long. Between the trimmed V and J ends, which lost 4 bases and 5 bases, there was a span of 16 bases. Germline lookup yields CDR1 SGDLS and CDR2 YYNGEE. Here the CDR3 DNA reads TGTGCCAGCAGCTCAGGGAGGGGGAAGAACGAGCAGTACTTC. The encoded protein is CASSSGRGKNEQYF.

The V call is TRBV18, the J call TRBJ1-1; TRBD1 matches at 7 bases. Germline V gene data show CDR1 as KGHSH and CDR2 as LQKENI. CDR3 length: 15 amino acids. The V gene end was trimmed by 1 base and the J gene end by 7 bases; junction bases not matched to a gene: 9. The CDR3, as DNA: TGTGCCAGCTCACCACGGGGACAGCCCTTCGGTGAAGCTTTCTTT. The encoded protein is CASSPRGQPFGEAFF.

The chain employs TRBV18 and TRBJ1-5, with 7 bases identical to TRBD1. CDR1 is KGHSH and CDR2 is LQKENI in the germline V gene. This CDR3 spans 15 amino acids. J lost 8 bases, V lost 6 bases, and 13 bases had no gene match. The CDR3: CASSPGQTFLKPQHF. CDR3 DNA: TGTGCCAGCTCTCCGGGACAGACCTTTCTTAAGCCCCAGCATTTT.

The V gene is TRBV15, the J gene TRBJ2-5, with 7 nucleotides matching TRBD1. Looked up from germline, CDR1 is LNHNV and CDR2 is YYDKDF (reference sequence). V shed 3 bases, J shed 5 bases, and the junction held 12 bases outside the gene matches. The CDR3 length is 16 residues. The CDR3 here is CATSRRQGRYKETQYF. In DNA form, the CDR3 reads TGTGCCACCAGCAGGCGACAGGGCAGGTATAAGGAGACCCAGTACTTC. Using reference TRBV15 and TRBJ2-5 for the parts outside the CDR3, the full variable domain is DAMVIQNPRYQVTQFGKPVTLSCSQTLNHNVMYWYQQKSSQAPKLLFHYYDKDFNNEADTPDNFQSRRPNTSFCFLDIRSPGLGDTAMYLCATSRRQGRYKETQYFGPGTRLLVL.

The genes are TRBV25-1 and TRBJ1-1; TRBD1 matches 9 bases. The CDR3 is 13 residues long. Trimming cost V 6 bases and J 5 bases; bases outside gene matches: 4. Germline V CDR1 and CDR2: MGHDK, SYGVNS. CDR3 amino acids: CASRGTGRTEAFF. CDR3 bases: TGTGCCAGCAGGGGGACAGGGCGGACTGAAGCTTTCTTT.

The chain carries TRBV30 and TRBJ2-3; D is ambiguous. CDR3 size: 13 residues. Germline CDR1 reads GTSNPN; CDR2 reads SVGIG (reference sequence). Trimming removed 1 base from V and 5 bases from J, with 10 bases in between. CDR3 bases: TGTGCCTGGAGTGCCGATATCCGAGATACGCAGTATTTT. This gives the protein CAWSADIRDTQYF.

V gene TRBV7-2 combines with J gene TRBJ1-1; D gene unclear. This CDR3 region has 14 residues. Germline-derived CDR1 and CDR2 are SGHTA and FQGNSA. V was trimmed by 7 bases and J by 1 base, leaving 13 bases between them. DNA of the CDR3: TGTGCCAGCACCTTTCGGGCTGCGAACACTGAAGCTTTCTTT. This gives the protein CASTFRAANTEAFF.

The chain combines TRBV28 with TRBJ1-1; maybe TRBD1 (5 bases). Trimming pared 5 bases from V and 4 bases from J, leaving 14 bases between. Germline values: CDR1 MDHEN, CDR2 SYDVKM. The CDR3 is made up of 14 amino acids. The CDR3 sequence is CASSVNTGVTEAFF. In DNA, the CDR3 is TGTGCCAGCAGTGTAAACACAGGTGTCACTGAAGCTTTCTTT.